This T cell receptor (beta chain) came from a study of CD8 T cells in ankylosing spondylitis. Findings of the study overall: Within peripheral blood, clones linked to disease were CD8+ and relatively rare. Made up of under ten highly homologous variants, a TCR beta motif appeared characteristic of ankylosing spondylitis blood.

From the 5' RACE reads, TCRdb called clonotypes with MiXCR, one entry per CDR3 protein. The sample consists of hundreds of thousands of distinct CDR3 sequences, 25% to 30% of them appearing once. Germline V gene sequence: CDR1 GTSNPN, CDR2 SVGIG (reference sequence). The V segment lost 2 bases and the J segment 2 bases; nucleotides outside the gene matches: 12. CDR3 length: 17 amino acids. Remarks on this clonotype: The antigen is not known.

This TCR was sampled from a male donor with ankylosing spondylitis or in good health (not recorded which). V and J are TRBV30 and TRBJ2-7; TRBD1 aligns across 10 bases. Material: blood, either unsorted or a sorted T cell fraction (not recorded which). The CDR3 DNA reads as TGTGCCTGGAGTCCCCTCACCGGGACAGGGGATACCTACGAGCAGTACTTC. This encodes CAWSPLTGTGDTYEQYF.